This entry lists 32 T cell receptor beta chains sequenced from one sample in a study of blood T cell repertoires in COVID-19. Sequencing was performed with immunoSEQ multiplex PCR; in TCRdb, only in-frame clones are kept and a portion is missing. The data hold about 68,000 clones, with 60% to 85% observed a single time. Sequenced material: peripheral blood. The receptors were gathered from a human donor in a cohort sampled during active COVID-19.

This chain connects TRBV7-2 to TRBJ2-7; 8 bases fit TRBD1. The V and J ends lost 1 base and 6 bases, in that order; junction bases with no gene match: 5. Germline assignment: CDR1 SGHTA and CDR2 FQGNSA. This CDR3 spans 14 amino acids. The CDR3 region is CASSLGQGASEQYF. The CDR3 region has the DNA TGTGCCAGCAGCTTAGGCCAGGGGGCGAGCGAGCAGTACTTC.

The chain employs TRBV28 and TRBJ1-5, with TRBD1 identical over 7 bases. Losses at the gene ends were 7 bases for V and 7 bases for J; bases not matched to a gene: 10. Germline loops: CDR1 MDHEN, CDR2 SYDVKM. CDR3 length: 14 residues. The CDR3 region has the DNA TGTGCCAGCACCCCCGGGACAGTGAAACAGCCCCAGCATTTT. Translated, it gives CASTPGTVKQPQHF.

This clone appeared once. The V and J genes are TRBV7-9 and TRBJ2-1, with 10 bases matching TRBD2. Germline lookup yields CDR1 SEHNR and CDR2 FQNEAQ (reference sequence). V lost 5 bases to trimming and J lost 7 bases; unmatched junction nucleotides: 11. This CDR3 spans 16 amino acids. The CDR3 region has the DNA TGTGCCAGCAGCGACCTACTAGCGGGAATTGGAAATGAGCAGTTCTTC. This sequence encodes CASSDLLAGIGNEQFF.

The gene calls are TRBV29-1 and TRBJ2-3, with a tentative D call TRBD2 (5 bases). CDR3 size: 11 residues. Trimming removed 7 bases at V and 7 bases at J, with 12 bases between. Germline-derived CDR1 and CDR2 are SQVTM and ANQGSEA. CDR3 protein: CSATGENTQYF. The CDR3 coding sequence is TGCAGCGCCACCGGGGAGAATACGCAGTATTTT.

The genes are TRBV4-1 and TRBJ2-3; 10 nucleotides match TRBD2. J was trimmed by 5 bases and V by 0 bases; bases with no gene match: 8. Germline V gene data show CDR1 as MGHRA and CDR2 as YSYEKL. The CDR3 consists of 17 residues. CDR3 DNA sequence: TGCGCCAGCAGCCAAGATCCGGTAGCGGGAGGTCAAGATACGCAGTATTTT. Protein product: CASSQDPVAGGQDTQYF.

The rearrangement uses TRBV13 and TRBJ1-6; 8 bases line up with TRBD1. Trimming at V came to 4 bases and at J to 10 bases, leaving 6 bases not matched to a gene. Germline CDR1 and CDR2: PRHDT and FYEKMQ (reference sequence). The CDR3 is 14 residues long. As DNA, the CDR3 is TGTGCCAGCAGCTCCCGGGACAGGCGGTCACCCCTCCACTTT. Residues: CASSSRDRRSPLHF.

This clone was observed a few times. CDR3 sequence reads: CASSLGAGARNEQFF. CDR3 bases: TGCGCCAGCAGCTTGGGAGCGGGAGCCAGGAATGAGCAGTTCTTC. The rearrangement links TRBV5-1 to TRBJ2-1; 8 bases agree with TRBD2. Germline lookup yields CDR1 SGHRS and CDR2 YFSETQ. V shed 0 bases, J shed 7 bases, and the junction held 6 bases outside the gene matches. The CDR3 has 15 residues.

CDR3: CASVGQGNQPQHF. The CDR3 DNA reads as TGTGCCAGCGTAGGGCAGGGTAATCAGCCCCAGCATTTT. This rearrangement joins TRBV28 to TRBJ1-5; a weak D match, TRBD1 (5 bases). Germline V gives CDR1 MDHEN, CDR2 SYDVKM. V was cut by 8 bases and J by 4 bases, with 12 bases left in between. The CDR3 runs to 13 residues.

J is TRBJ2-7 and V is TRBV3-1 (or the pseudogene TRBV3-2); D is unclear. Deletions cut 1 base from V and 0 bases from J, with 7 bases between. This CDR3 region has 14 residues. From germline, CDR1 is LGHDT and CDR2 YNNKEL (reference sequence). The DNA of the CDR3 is TGTGCCAGCAGCCAAGTAAGGAGCTCCTACGAGCAGTACTTC. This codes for CASSQVRSSYEQYF.

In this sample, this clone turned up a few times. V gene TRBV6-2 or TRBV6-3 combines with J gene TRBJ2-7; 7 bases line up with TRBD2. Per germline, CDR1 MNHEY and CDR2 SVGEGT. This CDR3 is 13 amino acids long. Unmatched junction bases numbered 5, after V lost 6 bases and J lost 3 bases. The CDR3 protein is CASSRGDLYEQYF. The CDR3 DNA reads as TGTGCCAGCAGCCGGGGGGACCTCTACGAGCAGTACTTC.

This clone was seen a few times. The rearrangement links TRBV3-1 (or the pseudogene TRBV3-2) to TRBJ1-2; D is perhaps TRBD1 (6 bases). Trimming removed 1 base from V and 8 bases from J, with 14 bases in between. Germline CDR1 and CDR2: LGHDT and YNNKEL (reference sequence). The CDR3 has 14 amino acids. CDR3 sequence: CASSQARGIGGYTF. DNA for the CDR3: TGTGCCAGCAGCCAAGCCAGGGGAATCGGGGGCTACACCTTC.

The CDR3 loop reads CASSATGDSPLHF. CDR3 coding DNA: TGTGCCAGCAGTGCAACAGGGGATTCACCCCTCCACTTT. The chain carries TRBV2 and TRBJ1-6, with TRBD1 identical over 7 bases. Looked up from germline, CDR1 is SNHLY and CDR2 is FYNNEI. V trimming: 4 bases; J trimming: 8 bases; junction bases outside the gene matches: 2. The CDR3 is 13 residues long.

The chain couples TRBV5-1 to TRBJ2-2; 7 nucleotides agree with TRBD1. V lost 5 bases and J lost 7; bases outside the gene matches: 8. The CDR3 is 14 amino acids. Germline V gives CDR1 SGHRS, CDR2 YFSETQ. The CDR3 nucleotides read TGCGCCAGCAGTGTACAGGGGACCGGCGGGGAGCTGTTTTTT. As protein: CASSVQGTGGELFF.

The CDR3 nucleotides are TGTGCCAGCAGCCCCGGGACAGGGGAGGGTCAGGAGACCCAGTACTTC. Residues: CASSPGTGEGQETQYF. V and J are TRBV7-2 and TRBJ2-5, with 10 bases matching TRBD1. CDR1 and CDR2 from the germline V gene are SGHTA and FQGNSA. Trimming cost V 5 bases and J 5 bases; bases outside gene matches: 11. The CDR3 contains 16 residues.

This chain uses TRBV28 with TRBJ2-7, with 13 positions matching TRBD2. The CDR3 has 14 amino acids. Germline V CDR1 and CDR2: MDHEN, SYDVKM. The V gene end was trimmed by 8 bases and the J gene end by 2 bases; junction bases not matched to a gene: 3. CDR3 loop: CASSGTSGTYEQYF. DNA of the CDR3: TGTGCCAGCTCCGGGACTAGCGGGACCTACGAGCAGTACTTC.

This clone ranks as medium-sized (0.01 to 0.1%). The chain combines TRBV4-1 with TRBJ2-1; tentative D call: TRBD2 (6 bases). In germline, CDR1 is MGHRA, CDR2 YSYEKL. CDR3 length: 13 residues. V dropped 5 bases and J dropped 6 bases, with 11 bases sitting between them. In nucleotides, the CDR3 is TGCGCCAGCAGCTCGGCAGCGGGCAATGAGCAGTTCTTC. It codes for CASSSAAGNEQFF.

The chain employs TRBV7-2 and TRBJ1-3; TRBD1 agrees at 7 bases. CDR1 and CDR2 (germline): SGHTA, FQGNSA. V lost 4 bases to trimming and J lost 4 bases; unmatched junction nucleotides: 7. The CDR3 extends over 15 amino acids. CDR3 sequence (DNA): TGTGCCAGCAGCTCATCGACAGGGCAAGGAAACACCATATATTTT. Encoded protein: CASSSSTGQGNTIYF.

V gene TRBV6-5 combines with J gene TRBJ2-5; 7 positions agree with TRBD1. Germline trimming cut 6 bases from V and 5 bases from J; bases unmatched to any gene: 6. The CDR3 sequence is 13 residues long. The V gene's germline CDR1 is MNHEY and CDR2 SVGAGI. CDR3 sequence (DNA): TGTGCCAGCAGGCCTACAGGGGTCGAGACCCAGTACTTC. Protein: CASRPTGVETQYF.

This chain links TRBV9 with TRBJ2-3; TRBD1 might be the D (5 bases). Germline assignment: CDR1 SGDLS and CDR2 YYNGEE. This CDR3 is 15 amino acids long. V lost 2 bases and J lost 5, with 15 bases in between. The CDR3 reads CASSVGRHMEDTQYF. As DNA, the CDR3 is TGTGCCAGCAGCGTGGGGCGGCACATGGAAGATACGCAGTATTTT. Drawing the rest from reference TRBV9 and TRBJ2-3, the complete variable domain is DSGVTQTPKHLITATGQRVTLRCSPRSGDLSVYWYQQSLDQGLQFLIQYYNGEERAKGNILERFSAQQFPDLHSELNLSSLELGDSALYFCASSVGRHMEDTQYFGPGTRLTVL.

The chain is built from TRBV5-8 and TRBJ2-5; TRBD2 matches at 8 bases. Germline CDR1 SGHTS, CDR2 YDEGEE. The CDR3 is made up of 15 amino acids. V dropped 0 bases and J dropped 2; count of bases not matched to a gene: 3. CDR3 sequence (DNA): TGTGCCAGCAGCTTGGGCCCGGGGGGGCAAGAGACCCAGTACTTC. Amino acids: CASSLGPGGQETQYF.

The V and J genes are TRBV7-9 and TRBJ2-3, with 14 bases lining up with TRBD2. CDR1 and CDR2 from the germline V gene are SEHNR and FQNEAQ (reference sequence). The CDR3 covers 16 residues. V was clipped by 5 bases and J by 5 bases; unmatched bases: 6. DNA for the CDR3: TGTGCCAGCAGCCCTTCCGGACTAGCGGGGGGAGATACGCAGTATTTT. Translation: CASSPSGLAGGDTQYF.

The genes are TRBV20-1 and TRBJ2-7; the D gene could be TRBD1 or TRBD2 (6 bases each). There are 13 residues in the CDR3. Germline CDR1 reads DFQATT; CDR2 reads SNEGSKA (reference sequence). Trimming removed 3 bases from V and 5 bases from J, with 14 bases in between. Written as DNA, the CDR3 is TGCAGTGCTAGTGGGGGGCGCAGGCACGAGCAGTACTTC. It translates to CSASGGRRHEQYF.

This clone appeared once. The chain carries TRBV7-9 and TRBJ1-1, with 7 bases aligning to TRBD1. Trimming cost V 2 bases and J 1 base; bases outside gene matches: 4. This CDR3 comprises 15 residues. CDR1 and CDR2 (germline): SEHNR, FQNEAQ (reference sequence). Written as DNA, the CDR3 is TGTGCCAGCAGCTTAAGACAGGGAACGAACACTGAAGCTTTCTTT. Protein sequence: CASSLRQGTNTEAFF.

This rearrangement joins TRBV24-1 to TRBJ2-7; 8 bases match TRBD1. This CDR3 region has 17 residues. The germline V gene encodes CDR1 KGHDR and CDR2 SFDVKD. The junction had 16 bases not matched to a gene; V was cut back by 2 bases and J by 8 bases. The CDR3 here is CATSDSGVGQVGGKQYF. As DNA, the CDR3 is TGTGCCACCAGTGATTCGGGAGTGGGACAGGTAGGTGGGAAGCAGTACTTC.

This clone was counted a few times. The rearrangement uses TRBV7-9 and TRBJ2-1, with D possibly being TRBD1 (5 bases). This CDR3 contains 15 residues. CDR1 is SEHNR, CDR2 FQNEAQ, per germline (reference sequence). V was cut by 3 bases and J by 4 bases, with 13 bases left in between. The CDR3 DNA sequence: TGTGCCAGCAGCTTGAGCAGGGTGGGATACAATGAGCAGTTCTTC. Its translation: CASSLSRVGYNEQFF.

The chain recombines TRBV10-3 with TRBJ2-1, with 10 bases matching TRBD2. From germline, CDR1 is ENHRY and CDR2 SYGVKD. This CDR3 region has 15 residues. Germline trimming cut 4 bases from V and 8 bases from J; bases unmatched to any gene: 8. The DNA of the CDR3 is TGTGCCATCAGTGCCGATGCTAGCGGGAGCGATGAGCAGTTCTTC. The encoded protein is CAISADASGSDEQFF.

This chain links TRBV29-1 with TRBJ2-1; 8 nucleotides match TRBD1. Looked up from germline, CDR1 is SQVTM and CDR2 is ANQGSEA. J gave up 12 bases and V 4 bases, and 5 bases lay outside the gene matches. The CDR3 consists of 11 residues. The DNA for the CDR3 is TGCAGCGTTGCCGGTGGACAGGGGCAGTTCTTC. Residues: CSVAGGQGQFF.

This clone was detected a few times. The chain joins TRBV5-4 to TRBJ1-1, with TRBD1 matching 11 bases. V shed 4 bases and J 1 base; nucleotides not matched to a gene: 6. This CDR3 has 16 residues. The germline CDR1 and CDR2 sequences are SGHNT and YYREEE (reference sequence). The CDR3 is CASSPGQGARNTEAFF. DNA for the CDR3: TGTGCCAGCAGCCCTGGACAGGGGGCGAGGAACACTGAAGCTTTCTTT.

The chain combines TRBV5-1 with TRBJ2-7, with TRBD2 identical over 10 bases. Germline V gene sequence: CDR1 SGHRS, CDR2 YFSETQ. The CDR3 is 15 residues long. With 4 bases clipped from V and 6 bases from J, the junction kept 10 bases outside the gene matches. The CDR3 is CASSPDPGLASEQYF. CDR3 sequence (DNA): TGCGCCAGCAGCCCCGACCCGGGACTAGCGAGCGAGCAGTACTTC.

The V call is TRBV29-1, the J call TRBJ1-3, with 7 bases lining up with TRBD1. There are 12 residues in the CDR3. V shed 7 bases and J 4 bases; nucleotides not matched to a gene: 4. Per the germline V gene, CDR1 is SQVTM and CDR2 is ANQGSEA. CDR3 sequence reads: CSAGTDGNTIYF. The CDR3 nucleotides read TGCAGCGCAGGGACAGACGGAAACACCATATATTTT.

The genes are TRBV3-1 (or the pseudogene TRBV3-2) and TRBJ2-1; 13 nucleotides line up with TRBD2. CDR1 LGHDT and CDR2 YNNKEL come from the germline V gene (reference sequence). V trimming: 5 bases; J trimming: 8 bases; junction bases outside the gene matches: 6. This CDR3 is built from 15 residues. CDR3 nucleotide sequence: TGTGCCAGCAGCGGAACTAGCGGGGGGGTTGATGAGCAGTTCTTC. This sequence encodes CASSGTSGGVDEQFF.

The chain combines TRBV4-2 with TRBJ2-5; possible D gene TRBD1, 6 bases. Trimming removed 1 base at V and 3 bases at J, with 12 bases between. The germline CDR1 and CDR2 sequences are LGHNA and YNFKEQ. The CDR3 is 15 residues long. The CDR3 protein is CASSQGDKTEETQYF. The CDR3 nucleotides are TGTGCCAGCAGCCAAGGGGACAAAACGGAAGAGACCCAGTACTTC.